Below, one T cell receptor beta chain is given with its context. Its matching antigen is unknown. The data originate from a study of cytomegalovirus exposure and HLA in healthy donors. Regarding the study as a whole: TCR beta V segments were, for the most part, productive about 87% or about 30% of the time in an earlier analysis.

PCR involved 60 Vbeta and 13 Jbeta primers. Data came from immunoSEQ multiplex PCR; TCRdb stores just in-frame clones and leaves some out. The table includes under 200,000 clones, approximately 86% detected once. This TCR was sampled from a woman under 30 in good health and CMV-seronegative. Sequencing was carried out using PBMCs.

CDR3 region: CASSLERGYEQYF. DNA of the CDR3: TGTGCCAGCAGCTTGGAAAGGGGCTACGAGCAGTACTTC. J is TRBJ2-7 and V is TRBV5-4; a weak D match, TRBD1 (5 bases). Trimming pared 0 bases from V and 3 bases from J, leaving 7 bases between. The CDR3 sequence is 13 residues long. In germline, CDR1 is SGHNT, CDR2 YYREEE (reference sequence). The variable domain in full, with the rest retrieved from reference TRBV5-4 and TRBJ2-7, is ETGVTQSPTHLIKTRGQQVTLRCSSQSGHNTVSWYQQALGQGPQFIFQYYREEENGRGNFPPRFSGLQFPNYSSELNVNALELDDSALYLCASSLERGYEQYFGPGTRLTVT.